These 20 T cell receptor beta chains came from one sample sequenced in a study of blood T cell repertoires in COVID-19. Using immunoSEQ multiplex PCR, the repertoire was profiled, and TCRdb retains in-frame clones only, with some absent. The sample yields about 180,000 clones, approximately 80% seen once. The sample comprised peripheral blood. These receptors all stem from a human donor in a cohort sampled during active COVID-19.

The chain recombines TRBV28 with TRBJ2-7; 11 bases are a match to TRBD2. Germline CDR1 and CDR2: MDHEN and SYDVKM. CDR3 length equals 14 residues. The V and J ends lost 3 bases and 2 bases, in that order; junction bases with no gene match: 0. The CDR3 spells CASSLGLAAYEQYF. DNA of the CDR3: TGTGCCAGCAGTTTGGGACTAGCGGCCTACGAGCAGTACTTC. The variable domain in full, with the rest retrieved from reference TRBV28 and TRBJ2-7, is DVKVTQSSRYLVKRTGEKVFLECVQDMDHENMFWYRQDPGLGLRLIYFSYDVKMKEKGDIPEGYSVSREKKERFSLILESASTNQTSMYLCASSLGLAAYEQYFGPGTRLTVT.

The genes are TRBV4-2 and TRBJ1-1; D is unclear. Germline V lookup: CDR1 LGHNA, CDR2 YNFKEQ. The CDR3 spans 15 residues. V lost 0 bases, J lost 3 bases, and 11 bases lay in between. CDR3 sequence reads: CASSQDLEGYTEAFF. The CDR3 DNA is TGTGCCAGCAGCCAAGATCTCGAGGGCTACACTGAAGCTTTCTTT.

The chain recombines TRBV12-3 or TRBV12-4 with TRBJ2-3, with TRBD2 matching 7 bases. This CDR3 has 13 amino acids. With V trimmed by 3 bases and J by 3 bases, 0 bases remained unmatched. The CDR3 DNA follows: TGTGCCAGCAGTTTCGGGGGGACAGATACGCAGTATTTT. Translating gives CASSFGGTDTQYF.

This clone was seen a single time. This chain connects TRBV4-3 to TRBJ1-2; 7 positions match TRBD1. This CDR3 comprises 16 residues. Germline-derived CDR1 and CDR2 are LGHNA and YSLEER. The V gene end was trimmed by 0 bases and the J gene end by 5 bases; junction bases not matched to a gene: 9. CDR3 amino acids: CASSQDGQGVSYGYTF. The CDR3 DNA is TGCGCCAGCAGCCAAGATGGGCAGGGGGTATCATATGGCTACACCTTC.

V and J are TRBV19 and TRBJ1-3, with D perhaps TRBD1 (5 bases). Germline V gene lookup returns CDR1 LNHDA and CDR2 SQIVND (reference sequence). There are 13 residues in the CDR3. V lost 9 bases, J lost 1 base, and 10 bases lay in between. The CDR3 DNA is TGTGCCAGCGCAGGGTTTTCTGGAAACACCATATATTTT. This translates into CASAGFSGNTIYF.

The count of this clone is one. The CDR3 coding sequence is TGTGCCACCAGTGAACCCGCGGGATTCAATGAGCAGTTCTTC. This gives the protein CATSEPAGFNEQFF. The genes are TRBV24-1 and TRBJ2-1; perhaps TRBD2 as D (6 bases). Deletions cut 4 bases from V and 6 bases from J, with 12 bases between. In germline, CDR1 is KGHDR, CDR2 SFDVKD. There are 14 residues in the CDR3.

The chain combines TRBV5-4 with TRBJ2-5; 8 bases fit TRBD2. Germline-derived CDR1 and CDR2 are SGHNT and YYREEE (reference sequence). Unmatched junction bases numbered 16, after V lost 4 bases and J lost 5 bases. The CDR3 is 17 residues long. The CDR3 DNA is TGTGCCAGCAGCCCCGACGGCGTTAGCGGGATTTATGAGACCCAGTACTTC. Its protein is CASSPDGVSGIYETQYF.

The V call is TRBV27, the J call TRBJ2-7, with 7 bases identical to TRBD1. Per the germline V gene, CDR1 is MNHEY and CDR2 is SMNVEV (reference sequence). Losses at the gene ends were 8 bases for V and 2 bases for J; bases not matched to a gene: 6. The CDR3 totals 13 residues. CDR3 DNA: TGTGCCAGCGGCACAGGGGAAACCTACGAGCAGTACTTC. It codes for CASGTGETYEQYF.

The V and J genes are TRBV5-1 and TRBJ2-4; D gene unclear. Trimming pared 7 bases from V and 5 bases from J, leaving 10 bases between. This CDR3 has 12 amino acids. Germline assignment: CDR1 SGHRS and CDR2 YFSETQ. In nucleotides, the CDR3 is TGCGCCAGCTTTGGCCAGGAAAACATTCAGTACTTC. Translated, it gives CASFGQENIQYF.

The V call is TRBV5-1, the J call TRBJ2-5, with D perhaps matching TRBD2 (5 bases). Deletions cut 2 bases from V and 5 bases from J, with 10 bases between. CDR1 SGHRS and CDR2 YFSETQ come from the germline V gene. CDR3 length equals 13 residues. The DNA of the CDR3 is TGCGCCAGCAGCTTTGGGGAGCGGGAGACCCAGTACTTC. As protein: CASSFGERETQYF.

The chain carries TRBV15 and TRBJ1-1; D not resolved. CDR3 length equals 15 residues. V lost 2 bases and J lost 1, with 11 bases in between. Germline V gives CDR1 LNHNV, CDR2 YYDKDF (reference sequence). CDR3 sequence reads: CATSRRHGGNTEAFF. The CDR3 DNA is TGTGCCACCAGCAGAAGACATGGAGGGAACACTGAAGCTTTCTTT.

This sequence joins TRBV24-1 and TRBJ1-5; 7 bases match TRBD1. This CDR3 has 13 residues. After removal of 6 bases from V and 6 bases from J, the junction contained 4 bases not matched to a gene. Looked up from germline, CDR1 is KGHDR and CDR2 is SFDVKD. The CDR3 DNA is TGTGCCACCAGTCAGGGGGTTGGTCAGCCCCAGCATTTT. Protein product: CATSQGVGQPQHF.

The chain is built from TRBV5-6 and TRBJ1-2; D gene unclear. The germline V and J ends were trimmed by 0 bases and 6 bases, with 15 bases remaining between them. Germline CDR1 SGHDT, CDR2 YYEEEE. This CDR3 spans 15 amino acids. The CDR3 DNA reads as TGTGCCAGCAGCTTGGGGGCAGTCGTTCTGAATGGCTACACCTTC. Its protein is CASSLGAVVLNGYTF. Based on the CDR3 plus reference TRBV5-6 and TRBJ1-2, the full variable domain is DAGVTQSPTHLIKTRGQQVTLRCSPKSGHDTVSWYQQALGQGPQFIFQYYEEEERQRGNFPDRFSGHQFPNYSSELNVNALLLGDSALYLCASSLGAVVLNGYTFGSGTRLTVV.

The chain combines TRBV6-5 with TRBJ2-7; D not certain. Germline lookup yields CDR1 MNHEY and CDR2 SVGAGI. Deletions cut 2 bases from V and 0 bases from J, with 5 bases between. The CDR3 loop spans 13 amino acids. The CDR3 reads CASSYADSYEQYF. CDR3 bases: TGTGCCAGCAGTTACGCAGACTCCTACGAGCAGTACTTC.

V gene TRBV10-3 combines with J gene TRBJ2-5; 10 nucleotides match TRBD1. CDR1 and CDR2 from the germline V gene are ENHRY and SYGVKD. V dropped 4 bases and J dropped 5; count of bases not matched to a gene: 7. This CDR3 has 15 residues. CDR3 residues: CAISGRDRGRETQYF. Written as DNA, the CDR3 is TGTGCCATCAGTGGCCGGGACAGGGGCCGGGAGACCCAGTACTTC.

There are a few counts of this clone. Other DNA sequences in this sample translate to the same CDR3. This CDR3 is CASSPQGAYEQYF. The CDR3 DNA follows: TGTGCCAGCTCACCACAGGGAGCCTACGAGCAGTACTTC. The rearrangement links TRBV18 to TRBJ2-7, with a weak D call TRBD2 (5 bases). The ends were cut back, 1 base at V and 2 bases at J, with 6 bases in the middle. Germline V CDR1 and CDR2: KGHSH, LQKENI. The CDR3 loop spans 13 amino acids.

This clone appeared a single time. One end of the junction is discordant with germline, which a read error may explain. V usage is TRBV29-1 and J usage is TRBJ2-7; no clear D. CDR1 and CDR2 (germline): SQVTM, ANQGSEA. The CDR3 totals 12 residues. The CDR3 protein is CSVEDNSYEQYF. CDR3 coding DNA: TGCAGCGTCGAAGACAACTCCTACGAGCAGTACTTC.

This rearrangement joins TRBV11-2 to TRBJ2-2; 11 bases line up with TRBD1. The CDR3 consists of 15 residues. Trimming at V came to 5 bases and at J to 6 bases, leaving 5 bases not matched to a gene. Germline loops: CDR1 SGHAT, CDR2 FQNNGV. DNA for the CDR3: TGTGCCAGCAGCAATCGGGACAGGGGGGCCGGGGAGCTGTTTTTT. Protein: CASSNRDRGAGELFF.

The DNA for the CDR3 is TGTGCCAGCAGTCCCAGGGGCTACGAGCAGTACTTC. The encoded protein is CASSPRGYEQYF. This rearrangement joins TRBV12-3 or TRBV12-4 to TRBJ2-7, with D perhaps matching TRBD1 (6 bases). CDR3 length: 12 residues. V was pared by 5 bases and J by 3 bases, with 8 bases between.

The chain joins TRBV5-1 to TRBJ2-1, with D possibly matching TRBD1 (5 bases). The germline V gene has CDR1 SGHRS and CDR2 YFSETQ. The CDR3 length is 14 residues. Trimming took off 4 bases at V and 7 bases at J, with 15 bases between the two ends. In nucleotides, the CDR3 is TGCGCCAGCAGCCTGAGGCAGGGATGGAATGAGCAGTTCTTC. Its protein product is CASSLRQGWNEQFF.